The sequence of this T cell receptor beta chain was determined in a study of CD8+CD57+ T cells in acquired aplastic anemia. Study details: On average, sorted CD4+ and CD8+ cells gave roughly 3 ug of DNA. CD4+ reads averaged roughly 9.8 million in healthy donors.

This clonotype was observed at least ten times. Its antigen is as yet unknown. Study-wide results and limits: Patients had around 30 CD8+ CDR3 sequences in common with controls (the shared set). The study found no significant CD8+ Simpson's diversity difference between patients and controls.

Germline CDR1 reads SEHNR; CDR2 reads FQNEAQ (reference sequence). The CDR3 runs 12 residues. Trimming cost V 4 bases and J 5 bases; bases outside gene matches: 1. The study profiled TCR beta VDJ and CDR3 using genomic DNA as template. MiXCR, applied by TCRdb to the reads, yields one record per CDR3 protein. The table records about 130,000 distinct CDR3 sequences, 48% of them present only once. The sequence was collected from a human donor in good health, serving as a control. Sequencing used sorted CD4+, CD8+, or CD8+CD57+ T cells (not recorded which) from PBMCs. The rearrangement uses TRBV7-9 and TRBJ1-1; 7 nucleotides agree with TRBD1. The CDR3 here is CASSSQGTEAFF. CDR3 DNA sequence: TGTGCCAGCAGCTCACAGGGGACTGAAGCTTTCTTT.